The clone carrying this T cell receptor beta chain was recorded a few times. The antigen remains undetermined. The data stem from a study of blood T cells in healthy people across ages. Points from the study as a whole: Older age went with lower TCR beta diversity per million T cells, in a roughly linear way. Estimates drawn from one million T cells were deemed to understate diversity.

Total RNA, at least 5.5 micrograms per sample, came from PBMCs. Germline-derived CDR1 and CDR2 are KGHDR and SFDVKD. V gave up 1 base and J gave up 5 bases, with 9 bases separating them. This CDR3 spans 14 amino acids. Next came a second PCR, run for about 7 to 12 cycles, which used a sample-barcoded 5' primer along with a J-beta primer mix. MiXCR, run by TCRdb on the 5' RACE reads, gives a single entry per CDR3 protein. Here the sample spans 550,000 to 750,000 distinct CDR3 sequences, around 21% being singletons. Sequencing used blood. The origin of this receptor is a man in his 70s in good health. The rearrangement joins TRBV24-1 to TRBJ2-3; perhaps TRBD1 as D (6 bases). The CDR3 region has the DNA TGTGCCACCAGTGATTTCAGGGGCTTAGATACGCAGTATTTT. This translates into CATSDFRGLDTQYF.